The 22 T cell receptor beta chains below come from one sample, sequenced in a study of blood T cell repertoires in COVID-19. Profiled with immunoSEQ multiplex PCR; TCRdb holds only in-frame clones, not every one. The sample holds some 150,000 clones, around 88% seen once. Source material: peripheral blood. These receptors originate from a woman aged 55-69 years with acute or convalescent COVID-19.

The V and J genes are TRBV28 and TRBJ1-1, with a weak D call TRBD1 (6 bases). Germline V gene data show CDR1 as MDHEN and CDR2 as SYDVKM. This CDR3 is 11 amino acids long. V gave up 2 bases and J gave up 11 bases, with 9 bases separating them. The DNA of the CDR3 is TGTGCCAGCAGTTTAAACAGGGAGGCTTTCTTT. Amino acid sequence: CASSLNREAFF.

This clone has only a few counts. The rearrangement joins TRBV5-4 to TRBJ1-6, with D possibly matching TRBD1 (5 bases). Germline V gene lookup returns CDR1 SGHNT and CDR2 YYREEE (reference sequence). Trimming stripped 4 bases from V and 8 bases from J, with 19 bases between. The CDR3 sequence is 16 residues long. The CDR3 spells CASSADTGTDYSPLHF. As DNA, the CDR3 is TGTGCCAGCAGCGCAGACACCGGGACTGATTATTCACCCCTCCACTTT. Looking up the rest from reference TRBV5-4 and TRBJ1-6 gives the full variable domain: ETGVTQSPTHLIKTRGQQVTLRCSSQSGHNTVSWYQQALGQGPQFIFQYYREEENGRGNFPPRFSGLQFPNYSSELNVNALELDDSALYLCASSADTGTDYSPLHFGNGTRLTVT.

V gene TRBV6-2 or TRBV6-3 combines with J gene TRBJ2-7, with 7 nucleotides matching TRBD1. In germline, CDR1 is MNHEY, CDR2 SVGEGT. Trimming removed 2 bases from V and 2 bases from J; junction bases left unmatched: 12. The CDR3 is made up of 17 amino acids. The CDR3 is CASSYAITGEKPYEQYF. The CDR3 DNA reads as TGTGCCAGCAGTTACGCCATAACAGGGGAGAAACCCTACGAGCAGTACTTC.

This chain links TRBV5-4 with TRBJ2-2; 8 nucleotides match TRBD1. This CDR3 comprises 15 residues. CDR1 is SGHNT, CDR2 YYREEE, per germline (reference sequence). Trimming removed 6 bases from V and 1 base from J; junction bases left unmatched: 5. In DNA form, the CDR3 reads TGTGCCAGCACCCTTGGACAGGGGAACACCGGGGAGCTGTTTTTT. The encoded protein is CASTLGQGNTGELFF.

The V and J genes are TRBV6-6 and TRBJ2-7; maybe TRBD1 (7 bases). The germline V gene has CDR1 MNHNY and CDR2 SVGAGI (reference sequence). The CDR3 spans 12 residues. The V gene lost 7 bases and the J gene lost 3 bases, with 10 bases spanning the gap. CDR3: CASTGGLYEQYF. For the CDR3, the DNA is TGTGCCAGCACAGGGGGACTCTACGAGCAGTACTTC.

This chain connects TRBV4-2 to TRBJ2-5, with D perhaps TRBD2 (7 bases). This CDR3 has 17 amino acids. Trimming left V 2 bases short and J 5 bases short, with 21 bases between. Germline V lookup: CDR1 LGHNA, CDR2 YNFKEQ. This CDR3 is CASSQLSGGAHSETQYF. The CDR3 bases are TGTGCCAGCAGCCAACTTTCTGGGGGGGCACACTCCGAGACCCAGTACTTC.

This rearrangement joins TRBV4-1 to TRBJ2-3; 8 bases map to TRBD1. Trimming cost V 3 bases and J 3 bases; bases outside gene matches: 11. This CDR3 is 17 amino acids long. CDR1 and CDR2 (germline): MGHRA, YSYEKL. This CDR3 reads CASSQEARGPGTDTQYF. In DNA, the CDR3 is TGCGCCAGCAGCCAGGAAGCCAGGGGGCCAGGGACAGATACGCAGTATTTT.

The chain has TRBV7-8 and TRBJ2-5; the D is unclear. V lost 1 base and J lost 2, with 5 bases in between. CDR1 is SGHVS and CDR2 is FQNEAQ in the germline V gene. The CDR3 extends over 13 amino acids. CDR3 loop: CASSLVGQETQYF. CDR3 in DNA: TGTGCCAGCAGCTTAGTCGGTCAAGAGACCCAGTACTTC. Full variable domain (rest looked up from reference TRBV7-8 and TRBJ2-5): GAGVSQSPRYKVAKRGQDVALRCDPISGHVSLFWYQQALGQGPEFLTYFQNEAQLDKSGLPSDRFFAERPEGSVSTLKIQRTQQEDSAVYLCASSLVGQETQYFGPGTRLLVL.

The V and J genes are TRBV7-9 and TRBJ2-7; possibly TRBD2 for D (6 bases). With 5 bases removed from V and 2 bases from J, the gap between germline ends came to 22 bases. The CDR3 runs 17 residues. Germline V gene lookup returns CDR1 SEHNR and CDR2 FQNEAQ (reference sequence). The CDR3 DNA follows: TGTGCCAGCAGCCCGACACGGGGCGGGGCGTTCACCTACGAGCAGTACTTC. This encodes CASSPTRGGAFTYEQYF.

The chain combines TRBV19 with TRBJ1-5, with D tentatively TRBD1 (5 bases). The CDR3 covers 13 residues. Trimming cost V 2 bases and J 7 bases, with 9 bases left between them. Germline CDR1 LNHDA, CDR2 SQIVND (reference sequence). As DNA, the CDR3 is TGTGCCAGTAGTATACAGGGTAGACAGCCCCAGCATTTT. This translates into CASSIQGRQPQHF. The whole variable domain, remainder taken from reference TRBV19 and TRBJ1-5, is DGGITQSPKYLFRKEGQNVTLSCEQNLNHDAMYWYRQDPGQGLRLIYYSQIVNDFQKGDIAEGYSVSREKKESFPLTVTSAQKNPTAFYLCASSIQGRQPQHFGDGTRLSIL.

CDR3 protein: CASSSRGTGQFF. The CDR3 region has the DNA TGTGCCAGCAGCTCCAGAGGGACAGGGCAGTTCTTC. The V call is TRBV11-3, the J call TRBJ2-1; 8 positions agree with TRBD1. The CDR3 spans 12 residues. After removal of 4 bases from V and 12 bases from J, the junction contained 5 bases not matched to a gene. The germline V gene encodes CDR1 SGHNT and CDR2 YENEEA.

The chain couples TRBV28 to TRBJ2-7; 9 bases agree with TRBD2. CDR3 length: 13 amino acids. With V trimmed by 8 bases and J by 7 bases, 9 bases remained unmatched. Germline V gives CDR1 MDHEN, CDR2 SYDVKM. For the CDR3, the DNA is TGTGCCAGCGAGCCGCGGGGGGGTGCGGAGCAGTACTTC. Translating gives CASEPRGGAEQYF.

This chain uses TRBV11-2 with TRBJ2-5; 9 nucleotides align to TRBD2. Germline CDR1 and CDR2: SGHAT and FQNNGV. J gave up 3 bases and V 5 bases, and 4 bases lay outside the gene matches. The CDR3 length is 14 residues. In nucleotides, the CDR3 is TGTGCCAGCAGCCTAGGACTAGCGAAAGAGACCCAGTACTTC. The encoded protein is CASSLGLAKETQYF. The whole variable domain, filled in from reference TRBV11-2 and TRBJ2-5, reads EAGVAQSPRYKIIEKRQSVAFWCNPISGHATLYWYQQILGQGPKLLIQFQNNGVVDDSQLPKDRFSAERLKGVDSTLKIQPAKLEDSAVYLCASSLGLAKETQYFGPGTRLLVL.

The chain couples TRBV24-1 to TRBJ2-1; 11 nucleotides agree with TRBD2. Unmatched junction bases numbered 11, after V lost 5 bases and J lost 6 bases. The CDR3 consists of 17 residues. Germline CDR1 KGHDR, CDR2 SFDVKD. CDR3 DNA sequence: TGTGCCACCAGTGTCCAACCTACTAGCGGGGGAACCAATGAGCAGTTCTTC. Its translation is CATSVQPTSGGTNEQFF.

This clone showed up just a few times. V is TRBV28 and J is TRBJ2-3, with a tentative D call TRBD1 (6 bases). Trimming shortened V by 5 bases and J by 0 bases, and 27 bases separated the two germline ends. The germline V gene encodes CDR1 MDHEN and CDR2 SYDVKM. This CDR3 has 20 residues. The CDR3 DNA reads as TGTGCCAGCAGTCCCCTCTGGGTGCCGTTGGACAGAACTAGCACAGATACGCAGTATTTT. Encoded protein: CASSPLWVPLDRTSTDTQYF.

The chain is built from TRBV7-2 and TRBJ2-3; D remains ambiguous. This CDR3 contains 13 residues. The germline gives CDR1 SGHTA, CDR2 FQGNSA. The V end lost 2 bases, the J end lost 0 bases, and 3 bases lay between the germline ends. The chain's CDR3 is CASSLLSTDTQYF. Here the CDR3 DNA reads TGTGCCAGCAGCTTACTAAGCACAGATACGCAGTATTTT.

This chain uses TRBV28 with TRBJ2-7; 7 nucleotides match TRBD2. CDR1 and CDR2 from the germline V gene are MDHEN and SYDVKM. The J segment lost 1 base and the V segment lost 8 bases, leaving 5 bases of the junction unmatched. This CDR3 has 13 amino acids. CDR3 coding DNA: TGTGCCAGCCTGACTAGCAGTTCCTACGAGCAGTACTTC. The encoded protein is CASLTSSSYEQYF.

V and J are TRBV28 and TRBJ2-3, with 11 positions matching TRBD2. The CDR3 totals 17 residues. Trimming at V came to 0 bases and at J to 4 bases, leaving 6 bases not matched to a gene. Germline V gene sequence: CDR1 MDHEN, CDR2 SYDVKM. The CDR3, as DNA: TGTGCCAGCAGTTTATGGACTAGCGGGGCCGGTCCAGATACGCAGTATTTT. Translating it yields CASSLWTSGAGPDTQYF.

V is TRBV19 and J is TRBJ1-3; 9 nucleotides agree with TRBD1. The germline gives CDR1 LNHDA, CDR2 SQIVND (reference sequence). V was pared by 5 bases and J by 4 bases, with 12 bases of the junction left unmatched. The CDR3 extends over 17 amino acids. This CDR3 is CASSLWGQGREGNTIYF. The CDR3 DNA reads as TGTGCCAGTAGTCTCTGGGGACAGGGAAGAGAAGGAAACACCATATATTTT.

The CDR3 region is CASSPPASGDTGELFF. The CDR3 DNA sequence: TGTGCCAGCTCACCACCGGCTAGCGGGGACACCGGGGAGCTGTTTTTT. The chain joins TRBV18 to TRBJ2-2; 9 nucleotides match TRBD2. The CDR3 is made up of 16 amino acids. The J segment lost 3 bases and the V segment lost 0 bases, leaving 2 bases of the junction unmatched. Germline values: CDR1 KGHSH, CDR2 LQKENI.

The V gene is TRBV19, the J gene TRBJ2-7, with D tentatively TRBD1 (5 bases). The V end lost 7 bases, the J end lost 1 base, and 17 bases lay between the germline ends. The CDR3 is made up of 15 amino acids. Germline-derived CDR1 and CDR2 are LNHDA and SQIVND (reference sequence). Here the CDR3 reads CASTPSQQGSYEQYF. The DNA for the CDR3 is TGTGCCAGTACCCCAAGTCAGCAGGGATCCTACGAGCAGTACTTC.

This chain joins TRBV6-2 or TRBV6-3 and TRBJ2-5; D gene uncertain. This CDR3 is built from 12 residues. Trimming pared 4 bases from V and 7 bases from J, leaving 10 bases between. The germline gives CDR1 MNHEY, CDR2 SVGEGT. The CDR3 nucleotides are TGTGCCAGCAGTTCCGCTGGCGGGACCCAGTACTTC. It translates to CASSSAGGTQYF.